Below, 32 T cell receptor beta chains from the same sample are listed, as sequenced in a study of blood T cell repertoires in COVID-19. The method was immunoSEQ multiplex PCR; TCRdb's version includes in-frame clones alone and lacks a portion of them. The data hold about 200,000 clones, with roughly 89% observed a single time. The sequenced sample consisted of PBMCs or T cells enriched from blood (not recorded which). The origin of the receptors is a woman in her 30s who had been exposed to COVID-19.

The chain employs TRBV4-1 and TRBJ2-7; D is unclear. V was trimmed by 0 bases and J by 1 base, leaving 4 bases between them. This CDR3 has 13 amino acids. Germline assignment: CDR1 MGHRA and CDR2 YSYEKL. This CDR3 reads CASSQERSYEQYF. The DNA of the CDR3 is TGCGCCAGCAGCCAAGAGCGGTCCTACGAGCAGTACTTC.

In DNA form, the CDR3 reads TGTGCCAGCAGCTTATCCCAGGGGGCGACTGAAGCTTTCTTT. Protein: CASSLSQGATEAFF. V and J are TRBV7-9 and TRBJ1-1; 8 bases map to TRBD1. The CDR3 has 14 residues. Germline loops: CDR1 SEHNR, CDR2 FQNEAQ (reference sequence). The ends lost 2 bases at V and 5 bases at J; junction bases unmatched: 4.

This chain uses TRBV7-9 with TRBJ2-7; TRBD1 agrees at 7 bases. This CDR3 has 14 residues. V lost 5 bases, J lost 4 bases, and 8 bases stayed unmatched. CDR1 SEHNR and CDR2 FQNEAQ come from the germline V gene (reference sequence). The CDR3 nucleotides are TGTGCCAGCAGCAACCCGGGACAGATATACGAGCAGTACTTC. It translates to CASSNPGQIYEQYF.

The CDR3 loop is CASSWGGTGDYEQYF. Here the CDR3 DNA reads TGTGCCAGCAGCTGGGGCGGGACAGGGGACTACGAGCAGTACTTC. V gene TRBV7-2 combines with J gene TRBJ2-7; 10 bases are a match to TRBD1. Germline V lookup: CDR1 SGHTA, CDR2 FQGNSA. The CDR3 extends over 15 amino acids. V lost 4 bases to trimming and J lost 3 bases; unmatched junction nucleotides: 6.

This clone was picked up one time. V usage is TRBV7-9 and J usage is TRBJ2-1; possible D gene TRBD1, 5 bases. V gave up 5 bases and J gave up 8 bases, with 10 bases separating them. The CDR3 consists of 12 residues. Germline V CDR1 and CDR2: SEHNR, FQNEAQ (reference sequence). In nucleotides, the CDR3 is TGTGCCAGCAGCCCCCAGGGTGATGAGCAGTTCTTC. This encodes CASSPQGDEQFF.

V is TRBV7-2 and J is TRBJ1-2; the D is unclear. CDR3 length: 12 amino acids. The V gene lost 4 bases and the J gene lost 8 bases, with 11 bases spanning the gap. Per germline, CDR1 SGHTA and CDR2 FQGNSA. The CDR3 DNA sequence: TGTGCCAGCAGCTCGAGCAGGAGGGGCTACACCTTC. This encodes CASSSSRRGYTF.

The rearrangement joins TRBV6-4 to TRBJ1-5, with D uncertain. The CDR3 runs 16 residues. Germline V gene data show CDR1 as MRHNA and CDR2 as SNTAGT. V was clipped by 6 bases and J by 6 bases, with 21 bases between them. The CDR3 spells CASRVEVRGPGQPQHF. Here the CDR3 DNA reads TGTGCCAGCAGGGTGGAGGTTCGAGGTCCAGGTCAGCCCCAGCATTTT.

V usage is TRBV30 and J usage is TRBJ1-2; 8 bases are a match to TRBD1. In germline, CDR1 is GTSNPN, CDR2 SVGIG (reference sequence). J gave up 1 base and V 2 bases, and 9 bases lay outside the gene matches. CDR3 size: 16 residues. The CDR3 DNA follows: TGTGCCTGGAGTCACCTTACAGGGGGACATAACTATGGCTACACCTTC. As protein: CAWSHLTGGHNYGYTF.

This chain connects TRBV7-8 to TRBJ2-7, with 10 positions matching TRBD1. Germline CDR1 SGHVS, CDR2 FQNEAQ. Trimming at V came to 4 bases and at J to 0 bases, leaving 3 bases not matched to a gene. This CDR3 spans 15 amino acids. The CDR3 nucleotides read TGTGCCAGCAGCTCGGGACAGGGGTACTCCTACGAGCAGTACTTC. Translating gives CASSSGQGYSYEQYF.

The V call is TRBV5-4, the J call TRBJ2-1; weak D call: TRBD2 (6 bases). The V gene's germline CDR1 is SGHNT and CDR2 YYREEE (reference sequence). The V end lost 4 bases, the J end lost 0 bases, and 14 bases lay between the germline ends. The CDR3 extends over 16 amino acids. The CDR3 DNA sequence: TGTGCCAGCAGCCAGCCAGGGACTCCCTCCTACAATGAGCAGTTCTTC. Protein product: CASSQPGTPSYNEQFF. Based on the CDR3 plus reference TRBV5-4 and TRBJ2-1, the full variable domain is ETGVTQSPTHLIKTRGQQVTLRCSSQSGHNTVSWYQQALGQGPQFIFQYYREEENGRGNFPPRFSGLQFPNYSSELNVNALELDDSALYLCASSQPGTPSYNEQFFGPGTRLTVL.

In this sample, this clone turned up a few times. The V gene is TRBV19, the J gene TRBJ1-5; 8 bases are shared with TRBD1. In germline, CDR1 is LNHDA, CDR2 SQIVND (reference sequence). V was clipped by 4 bases and J by 6 bases; unmatched bases: 2. The CDR3 contains 13 residues. In DNA, the CDR3 is TGTGCCAGTAGTACCGACAGGGGTCAGCCCCAGCATTTT. Protein product: CASSTDRGQPQHF.

This clone was observed a single time. The chain is built from TRBV5-6 and TRBJ2-1, with 9 bases matching TRBD2. CDR1 SGHDT and CDR2 YYEEEE come from the germline V gene. The CDR3 consists of 16 residues. Trimming cost V 3 bases and J 0 bases; bases outside gene matches: 4. CDR3 coding DNA: TGTGCCAGCAGCTGGGGGACTAGCCACTCCTACAATGAGCAGTTCTTC. It translates to CASSWGTSHSYNEQFF.

The chain couples TRBV18 to TRBJ1-4; a weak D match, TRBD1 (5 bases). The length of the CDR3 is 14 residues. Per germline, CDR1 KGHSH and CDR2 LQKENI. V was cut by 3 bases and J by 7 bases, with 12 bases left in between. The CDR3: CASSPRQGPEKLFF. CDR3 coding DNA: TGTGCCAGCTCACCGAGGCAGGGCCCTGAAAAACTGTTTTTT.

As for this clone: The sample holds other DNA sequences that translate to the same CDR3. This chain uses TRBV6-1 with TRBJ2-7; D is possibly TRBD1 (6 bases). Germline values: CDR1 MNHNS, CDR2 SASEGT. Between the trimmed V and J ends, which lost 3 bases and 4 bases, there was a span of 7 bases. The CDR3 sequence is 12 residues long. DNA for the CDR3: TGTGCCAGCAGTGACAGGGGTTACGAGCAGTACTTC. This codes for CASSDRGYEQYF.

This clone is a singleton in its sample. The chain combines TRBV4-1 with TRBJ2-7; weak D call: TRBD2 (6 bases). With 4 bases removed from V and 3 bases from J, the gap between germline ends came to 19 bases. Germline V gene data show CDR1 as MGHRA and CDR2 as YSYEKL. CDR3 length: 16 residues. CDR3 DNA sequence: TGCGCCAGCAGCCCCCAGGTGGGGGGATCCCACTACGAGCAGTACTTC. Translated: CASSPQVGGSHYEQYF.

This clone was seen a few times. The chain employs TRBV27 and TRBJ1-1; tentative D call: TRBD1 (5 bases). CDR1 MNHEY and CDR2 SMNVEV come from the germline V gene (reference sequence). The CDR3 consists of 15 residues. The germline V and J ends were trimmed by 6 bases and 0 bases, with 14 bases remaining between them. CDR3 in amino acids: CASRGAGNMNTEAFF. CDR3 nucleotide sequence: TGTGCCAGCAGAGGGGCAGGGAACATGAACACTGAAGCTTTCTTT.

The chain links TRBV11-2 to TRBJ2-2; D unclear. CDR1 and CDR2 (germline): SGHAT, FQNNGV. The V end was cut by 6 bases, the J end by 1 base, with 9 bases between. This CDR3 contains 14 residues. In nucleotides, the CDR3 is TGTGCCAGCAGTATCACGGGGAACACCGGGGAGCTGTTTTTT. Its protein product is CASSITGNTGELFF.

The rearrangement uses TRBV5-5 and TRBJ2-7, with D possibly being TRBD2 (6 bases). Trimming removed 4 bases at V and 4 bases at J, with 18 bases between. CDR1 and CDR2 (germline): SGHKS, YYEKEE (reference sequence). This CDR3 comprises 15 residues. The CDR3 sequence is CASSKYGTGAYEQYF. The CDR3 nucleotides read TGTGCCAGCAGCAAATACGGGACTGGGGCGTACGAGCAGTACTTC.

The chain has TRBV5-1 and TRBJ2-1; D ambiguous. This CDR3 spans 14 amino acids. Germline CDR1 SGHRS, CDR2 YFSETQ. Deletions cut 2 bases from V and 5 bases from J, with 11 bases between. The CDR3 spells CASSLLAVHNEQFF. CDR3 in DNA: TGCGCCAGCAGCTTATTGGCAGTACACAATGAGCAGTTCTTC.

The chain uses TRBV27 and TRBJ1-1; D unclear. Germline values: CDR1 MNHEY, CDR2 SMNVEV (reference sequence). This CDR3 region has 15 residues. The V and J ends lost 0 bases and 0 bases respectively, with 8 bases between them. The DNA of the CDR3 is TGTGCCAGCAGTTTATCTAGGACTCTGAACACTGAAGCTTTCTTT. Translating gives CASSLSRTLNTEAFF.

The chain links TRBV7-9 to TRBJ1-1; D remains unclear. The germline V gene has CDR1 SEHNR and CDR2 FQNEAQ (reference sequence). Trimming removed 5 bases at V and 6 bases at J, with 13 bases between. This CDR3 has 13 residues. The CDR3 sequence: CASSHTSRAEAFF. DNA of the CDR3: TGTGCCAGCAGCCATACGTCACGGGCTGAAGCTTTCTTT.

The chain is built from TRBV21-1 and TRBJ2-4; the D segment call TRBD1 is taken from the table without a DNA check. TRBV21-1 is noted as a pseudogene. The CDR3 length is 16 residues. The CDR3 nucleotides are TGTGCCAGCAGCGGCCCGACAGGGGATGGCAAAAACATTCAGTACTTC. Translation gives CASSGPTGDGKNIQYF.

V gene TRBV4-2 combines with J gene TRBJ1-1; 8 bases agree with TRBD1. CDR3 length: 17 amino acids. V was clipped by 0 bases and J by 6 bases; unmatched bases: 12. The germline V gene has CDR1 LGHNA and CDR2 YNFKEQ. CDR3 in amino acids: CASSQDVATDRGAEAFF. CDR3 bases: TGTGCCAGCAGCCAAGATGTGGCGACAGACAGGGGCGCTGAAGCTTTCTTT.

J is TRBJ1-4 and V is TRBV19; the match to TRBD1 covers 8 bases. The CDR3 extends over 15 amino acids. Germline CDR1 LNHDA, CDR2 SQIVND (reference sequence). The J segment lost 8 bases and the V segment lost 2 bases, leaving 7 bases of the junction unmatched. The CDR3 sequence is CASSITQGVREKLFF. In DNA form, the CDR3 reads TGTGCCAGTAGTATAACACAGGGGGTTCGAGAAAAACTGTTTTTT.

The chain carries TRBV6-5 and TRBJ1-5; 8 nucleotides line up with TRBD1. The ends lost 9 bases at V and 2 bases at J; junction bases unmatched: 9. CDR1 and CDR2 from the germline V gene are MNHEY and SVGAGI. The CDR3 runs to 15 residues. The CDR3 sequence is CASTPDRGGNQPQHF. CDR3 nucleotides: TGTGCCAGTACCCCCGACAGGGGCGGCAATCAGCCCCAGCATTTT.

This clone was counted a few times. The rearrangement links TRBV2 to TRBJ1-1, with a weak D call TRBD1 (5 bases). Deletions cut 6 bases from V and 0 bases from J, with 8 bases between. The CDR3 loop spans 13 amino acids. Germline CDR1 is SNHLY and CDR2 is FYNNEI. CDR3 loop: CASSKTVNTEAFF. CDR3 DNA: TGTGCCAGCAGCAAGACAGTGAACACTGAAGCTTTCTTT.

This chain connects TRBV19 to TRBJ1-5; TRBD1 aligns across 8 bases. Germline trimming cut 5 bases from V and 8 bases from J; bases unmatched to any gene: 11. This CDR3 has 15 residues. Germline V lookup: CDR1 LNHDA, CDR2 SQIVND (reference sequence). The CDR3, as DNA: TGTGCCAGTAGTCTTAGGACAGGGCGTCCGGAGCCCCAGCATTTT. Translating it yields CASSLRTGRPEPQHF. Full variable domain (outside the CDR3, taken from reference TRBV19 and TRBJ1-5): DGGITQSPKYLFRKEGQNVTLSCEQNLNHDAMYWYRQDPGQGLRLIYYSQIVNDFQKGDIAEGYSVSREKKESFPLTVTSAQKNPTAFYLCASSLRTGRPEPQHFGDGTRLSIL.

The chain uses TRBV6-2 or TRBV6-3 and TRBJ2-2; D unresolved. Germline-derived CDR1 and CDR2 are MNHEY and SVGEGT. This CDR3 region has 13 residues. Trimming removed 5 bases at V and 8 bases at J, with 12 bases between. Here the CDR3 DNA reads TGTGCCAGCAGTACCTACTATGGGGGGGAGCTGTTTTTT. Amino acids: CASSTYYGGELFF.

This clone showed up just once. The V call is TRBV27, the J call TRBJ2-3; 11 bases line up with TRBD2. The germline V gene has CDR1 MNHEY and CDR2 SMNVEV (reference sequence). The length of the CDR3 is 16 residues. J was trimmed by 4 bases and V by 0 bases; bases with no gene match: 3. The CDR3: CASSLSGTSGPDTQYF. CDR3 nucleotide sequence: TGTGCCAGCAGTTTATCCGGGACTAGCGGTCCAGATACGCAGTATTTT.

On this clone: Additional DNA sequences in this sample encode the identical CDR3. The rearrangement uses TRBV7-9 and TRBJ1-1; D not certain. CDR3 size: 13 residues. Germline loops: CDR1 SEHNR, CDR2 FQNEAQ (reference sequence). Trimming cost V 1 base and J 4 bases, with 7 bases left between them. CDR3 nucleotide sequence: TGTGCCAGCAGCTTAGGTGCGGGCACTGAAGCTTTCTTT. It yields the protein CASSLGAGTEAFF. Full variable domain (outside the CDR3, taken from reference TRBV7-9 and TRBJ1-1): DTGVSQNPRHKITKRGQNVTFRCDPISEHNRLYWYRQTLGQGPEFLTYFQNEAQLEKSRLLSDRFSAERPKGSFSTLEIQRTEQGDSAMYLCASSLGAGTEAFFGQGTRLTVV.

The chain recombines TRBV4-1 with TRBJ1-2; weak D call: TRBD1 (6 bases). In germline, CDR1 is MGHRA, CDR2 YSYEKL. The CDR3 is 15 residues long. Between the trimmed V and J ends, which lost 3 bases and 4 bases, there was a span of 15 bases. The CDR3 loop reads CASSQHSGTSYGYTF. DNA of the CDR3: TGCGCCAGCAGCCAGCACTCCGGGACAAGCTATGGCTACACCTTC.

V is TRBV9 and J is TRBJ2-5; 9 bases agree with TRBD2. With V trimmed by 4 bases and J by 1 base, 5 bases remained unmatched. CDR1 and CDR2 from the germline V gene are SGDLS and YYNGEE. This CDR3 is built from 15 residues. The CDR3 is CASSLSGGLQETQYF. The CDR3 nucleotides read TGTGCCAGCAGCCTTAGCGGGGGACTCCAAGAGACCCAGTACTTC.